The 7 T cell receptor beta chains below were found in one sample sequenced in a study of response to subunit inactivated influenza vaccine. TCRdb re-derived calls from the RT-PCR reads in MiXCR, one entry per CDR3 protein. The sample has roughly 570,000 distinct CDR3 sequences; 10% to 15% are singletons. The specimen was PBMCs from blood, collected about 40 days after vaccination. These receptor sequences come from a man over 45 who received an inactivated influenza vaccine.

Of note for this clonotype: With a much larger clone just one base away, this may be a read error. J is TRBJ2-3 and V is TRBV10-3, with 7 bases that match TRBD1. This CDR3 is built from 16 residues. The germline V gene has CDR1 ENHRY and CDR2 SYGVKD. CDR3 sequence reads: CAISGTASSSTDKQYF. DNA of the CDR3: TGTGCCATCAGCGGGACAGCGTCATCTAGCACAGATAAGCAGTATTTT.

The rearrangement uses TRBV15 and TRBJ2-1; D is undetermined. Germline V gene data show CDR1 as LNHNV and CDR2 as YYDKDF (reference sequence). CDR3 size: 15 residues. Trimming cost V 7 bases and J 0 bases, with 13 bases left between them. The CDR3 DNA sequence: TGTGCCACCATCGGCGGCAGGAGCTCCTACAATGAGCAGTTCTTC. Translated: CATIGGRSSYNEQFF. The full variable domain, completed using reference TRBV15 and TRBJ2-1, is DAMVIQNPRYQVTQFGKPVTLSCSQTLNHNVMYWYQQKSSQAPKLLFHYYDKDFNNEADTPDNFQSRRPNTSFCFLDIRSPGLGDTAMYLCATIGGRSSYNEQFFGPGTRLTVL.

This rearrangement joins TRBV25-1 to TRBJ2-3, with D tentatively TRBD2 (7 bases). There are 17 residues in the CDR3. Deletions cut 6 bases from V and 0 bases from J, with 19 bases between. Germline loops: CDR1 MGHDK, CDR2 SYGVNS. As DNA, the CDR3 is TGTGCCAGCAGCGAACAAAGGGGGGGCCTGAGCACAGATACGCAGTATTTT. Amino acids: CASSEQRGGLSTDTQYF.

This clonotype has just a few counts. This chain connects TRBV27 to TRBJ2-1; possibly TRBD2 for D (6 bases). Trimming took off 2 bases at V and 3 bases at J, with 14 bases between the two ends. The CDR3 is 16 amino acids. CDR1 and CDR2 (germline): MNHEY, SMNVEV (reference sequence). For the CDR3, the DNA is TGTGCCAGCAGTTTAGAGGGAGCGGGTGGCTACAATGAGCAGTTCTTC. Amino acid sequence: CASSLEGAGGYNEQFF.

This clonotype was detected ten times or more. This sequence joins TRBV9 and TRBJ1-6, with a weak D call TRBD1 (6 bases). CDR1 is SGDLS and CDR2 is YYNGEE in the germline V gene. CDR3 length equals 14 residues. V lost 3 bases to trimming and J lost 9 bases, with 13 bases between them. The CDR3 protein is CASSGVDSSSPLHF. The DNA for the CDR3 is TGTGCCAGCAGCGGAGTGGACAGTAGTTCACCCCTCCACTTT.

This clonotype was detected a few times. V gene TRBV2 combines with J gene TRBJ2-7; possibly TRBD1 for D (6 bases). CDR1 is SNHLY and CDR2 is FYNNEI in the germline V gene. Trimming removed 2 bases at V and 5 bases at J, with 13 bases between. CDR3 length: 14 residues. The CDR3 region is CASSELRGNNEQYF. Written as DNA, the CDR3 is TGTGCCAGCAGTGAACTCAGGGGTAATAACGAGCAGTACTTC.

The chain employs TRBV9 and TRBJ2-1; 7 bases map to TRBD2. The trim removed 0 bases at V and 5 bases at J, leaving 5 bases unmatched. CDR1 and CDR2 from the germline V gene are SGDLS and YYNGEE. The CDR3 consists of 15 residues. Written as DNA, the CDR3 is TGTGCCAGCAGCGTAGATGCGGGAGTGAACAATGAGCAGTTCTTC. It codes for CASSVDAGVNNEQFF.